The present T cell receptor (beta chain) was sequenced within a study of CD8+ T cells in alopecia areata (dated by TCRdb to 2016 to 2019). For the study in its entirety: The treated patients, all with moderate-to-severe alopecia areata, were enrolled in an open-label pilot trial of oral tofacitinib given at 5 to 10 mg twice daily. Scalp clonality was compared among normal scalp (n=4), patchy alopecia areata scalp (n=8), and alopecia totalis/universalis scalp (n=8). Patients on tofacitinib were biopsied at baseline and after 4 and 24 weeks of treatment, and several of the patients also had a later scalp biopsy. TCRbeta CDR3 regions were amplified by immunoSEQ multiplex PCR using 35 Vbeta forward and 13 Jbeta reverse primers. Patients received tofacitinib for 6 to 18 months and were then followed off drug for 6 months to check for delayed response and recurrence. RNA was obtained with the PAXgene miRNA kit for fixed scalp, the miRNeasy kit for PBMCs, and the RNeasy kit for mouse skin. Disease severity in treated patients was measured with the SALT score, which quantifies the percentage of affected scalp surface area. Scalp tissue and sorted CD4+ and CD8+ peripheral blood T cells from patchy and totalis/universalis alopecia areata patients and from healthy controls were covered by human TCRbeta sequencing. In both human patients and the C3H/HeJ mouse model, the study applied high-throughput TCRbeta sequencing to look at T cell clonal expansion in alopecia areata. Here is what the overall study found, with its caveats: Many expanded lesional clones were found to persist in scalp and blood during tofacitinib treatment, and relapse after treatment cessation may be partly explained by this persistence. Compared with normal scalp, lesional scalp, particularly in alopecia totalis/universalis, had higher clonality and more expanded CD8+ clones, which suggests antigenic drive. Because the treated cohort was small and had just a single nonresponder, larger studies are needed to establish links between baseline CD8+ expansion and response. Unlike mouse skin, which is dominated by gammadelta T cells, normal human skin has resident alphabeta T cells that are also sequenced, and this complicates analysis of the scalp TCR repertoire. With tofacitinib, both scalp clonality and the number of expanded CD8+ clones among the top 100 scalp clones went down significantly. Shared TCR sequences between patients were less evident than in mice, which may be partly attributable to HLA diversity in the patient population.

CDR1 is given as GTSNPN and CDR2 as SVGIG, both from the germline V gene (reference sequence). The junction carries 15 bases between V and J, which are trimmed by 0 bases and 10 bases respectively. The CDR3 spans 13 residues, from the cysteine through the phenylalanine. CDR3 DNA only is kept here, 39 bases in frame from base 1. There are a few counts of this clone. The target of this receptor is not known. Within one base of it there is no much larger clone, and no base qualities were kept. Library preparation employed the immunoSEQ multiplex PCR assay. RNA was extracted from all samples and reverse transcribed into cDNA as template for TCR sequencing. First-strand cDNA was synthesized using SuperScript III with a 2:1 mix of oligo-dT and random hexamers. A synthetic immune receptor repertoire was used to measure amplification bias, and any remaining bias was corrected computationally. In the original analysis: After raw reads were preprocessed to remove errors, the CDR3 was defined following IMGT conventions as running from the conserved cysteine to phenylalanine. Clonality was computed as 1 minus the Shannon entropy, with the entropy normalized by log2 of the number of productive unique TCRs. Scalp TCRbeta sequences were cross-referenced with sorted blood CD4 and CD8 repertoires so that the CD4 or CD8 identity of scalp clones could be inferred. TCRdb re-hosts the immuneACCESS table, in-frame sequences only. Its copies lack some clones; in the studies checked, an unresolved V gene accounts for under half of them, and the cause for the rest is not known. The DNA was the basis for D and trimming; V, J and clone size are from that table. The sample has 200,000 or so clones on record, around two fifths of them singletons. The ten largest make up around 0.48% of the sample.

Read against the paper, the sample's treatment or condition label means: oral pan-JAK inhibitor, 5-10 mg twice daily. Lesional scalp punch biopsies and peripheral blood were obtained from alopecia areata patients. PBMCs were separated by density centrifugation and stained for CD3, CD4 and CD8, after which CD4+ and CD8+ T cells were sorted on a FACSAria. The receptor's source is a human donor with alopecia areata. Sequencing was performed on CD4+ T cells sorted from blood, taken at roughly week 30, from a patient treated with tofacitinib. The V and J genes are TRBV30 and TRBJ1-2; the D gene is perhaps TRBD1, from 5 matching bases. The CDR3 region has the sequence CAWSVLSQGNYTF. In nucleotides, the sequence is TGTGCCTGGAGTGTACTGAGTCAGGGAAACTACACCTTC.